What follows are 3 T cell receptor beta chains derived from one specimen sequenced in a study of blood T cell repertoires in COVID-19. The method was immunoSEQ multiplex PCR; TCRdb's version includes in-frame clones alone and lacks a portion of them. Here the sample spans a few hundred thousand clones, roughly 80% being singletons. The specimen sequenced was peripheral blood. The receptors originated from a woman aged 55-69 years who had recovered from COVID-19.

This clone was picked up one time. The V gene is TRBV7-8, the J gene TRBJ1-1; D is unresolved. V dropped 3 bases and J dropped 0 bases, with 17 bases sitting between them. The CDR3 spans 17 residues. Germline V CDR1 and CDR2: SGHVS, FQNEAQ. CDR3 protein: CASSLESSLFMNTEAFF. In DNA, the CDR3 is TGTGCCAGCAGCTTGGAGTCGTCCCTCTTTATGAACACTGAAGCTTTCTTT.

As DNA, the CDR3 is TGCGCCAGCAGCCGTCTCCCGGGCGGGGGGCAAAGGGTTTACGAGCAGTACTTC. It translates to CASSRLPGGGQRVYEQYF. This rearrangement joins TRBV4-1 to TRBJ2-7, with 8 bases identical to TRBD2. Unmatched junction bases numbered 18, after V lost 4 bases and J lost 4 bases. The CDR3 extends over 18 amino acids. Germline V gene lookup returns CDR1 MGHRA and CDR2 YSYEKL.

The CDR3 DNA follows: TGTGCCAGCAGGGACAGGGGGCTGACTGAAGCTTTCTTT. This encodes CASRDRGLTEAFF. This sequence joins TRBV11-1 and TRBJ1-1; 11 nucleotides match TRBD1. Per germline, CDR1 SGHAT and CDR2 FQDESV (reference sequence). The CDR3 has 13 residues. The junction had 2 bases not matched to a gene; V was cut back by 6 bases and J by 5 bases.